Described below is a single T cell receptor (beta chain) sequence and its context. The sample originates from a study of tumor and adjacent non-tumor tissue in lung cancer. About the research overall: Histology: about 13 adenocarcinoma, 2 squamous cell carcinoma, 1 small cell lung cancer.

The template was RNA from unsorted bulk tissue. In germline, CDR1 is SGHAT, CDR2 FQDESV (reference sequence). The CDR3 totals 21 residues. With 5 bases clipped from V and 1 base from J, the junction kept 23 bases outside the gene matches. TCRbeta libraries were built with three rounds of nested PCR, modified from ARM-PCR. TCRdb re-called the multiplex PCR reads through MiXCR, storing one row per CDR3 protein. The table has 71,000 or so distinct CDR3 sequences, over 75% seen once; the top ten hold about an eighth. The V call is TRBV11-1, the J call TRBJ1-5, with TRBD1 identical over 7 bases. Sequencing was carried out using lung tumor tissue. The receptor was isolated from a woman aged 45-65 years with non-small cell lung cancer. The CDR3 protein is CASSPSPARSKPGQSNQPQHF. CDR3 nucleotide sequence: TGTGCCAGCAGCCCAAGCCCAGCACGCTCAAAACCGGGACAGAGCAATCAGCCCCAGCATTTT.